The clone carrying this T cell receptor beta chain was detected a few times. The target antigen is unknown. This sample stems from a study of identifying expanded T cells in peripheral blood. Produced via immunoSEQ multiplex PCR; TCRdb's table is partial and in-frame only. The sample gives approximately 58,000 clones, around four fifths of which show up once; around a sixth is in the top ten. Healthy donors had no documented immune events, such as infections, while sampled. Findings of the study overall: Over about two and four weeks, about 15 and 18 clones changed, versus around 1.2 between replicates. Variance in clone template counts between two-week samples significantly increased with total template count across all healthy donors.

This sequence originates from a person aged 18-70 years in good health. The sample taken for sequencing was blood.

DNA of the CDR3: TGTGCCAGCAGTTTACGTGGGTCAGGCACCATATATTTT. Its translation: CASSLRGSGTIYF. V gene TRBV27 combines with J gene TRBJ1-3; D gene ambiguous. Between the trimmed V and J ends, which lost 2 bases and 9 bases, there was a span of 11 bases. CDR3 length equals 13 residues. Germline assignment: CDR1 MNHEY and CDR2 SMNVEV (reference sequence).